The rows below give T cell receptor beta chains drawn from one sample of a study of beta chain features in type 1 diabetes. Assay: immunoSEQ multiplex PCR; the TCRdb copy retains only in-frame clones and omits some. This table has 250,000 to 400,000 clones, 14% appearing once. The material sequenced was central memory CD4+ T cells from blood. Receptors were obtained from a man between 25 and 39 years old in good health. CDR3s include the opening cysteine and the closing phenylalanine or tryptophan. A D gene is named only where the DNA matches it firmly. Rows give clone size only sometimes, using once, few, many, or a class for an expanded clone.

>TRBV5-1|NA|NA|TRBJ2-5
TGTGCCAGCAGCCACACGGGACAAGAGACCCAGTACTTC
CASSHTGQETQYF
>TRBV7-3|NA|NA|TRBJ1-6
TGTGCCAGCAGCGCTTCGGACAGTTATAATTCACCCCTCCACTTT
CASSASDSYNSPLHF
>TRBV5-6|NA|NA|TRBJ1-2
TGTGCCAGCAGCTTGATCCTTGAGGACTTGGCCATACTTGGCTACACCTTC
CASSLILEDLAILGYTF
>TRBV11-1|TRBD1|NA|TRBJ2-3
TGTGCCAGCAGCTTAGATCAGGGGGCGCGCACAGATACGCAGTATTTT
CASSLDQGARTDTQYF
>TRBV11-2|NA|NA|TRBJ2-2
TGTGCCAGCAGCTTGCAAGCGGAGTTAGGGACCGGGGAGCTGTTTTTT
CASSLQAELGTGELFF
>TRBV4-3|NA|NA|TRBJ1-2
TGCGCCAGCAGCCAAGAGGGTTCCCTCTATGGCTACACCTTC
CASSQEGSLYGYTF
>TRBV29-1|NA|few|TRBJ2-5
TGCAGCGTTGGGGACAACAAAGAGACCCAGTACTTC
CSVGDNKETQYF
>TRBV7-6|NA|NA|TRBJ1-1
TGTGCCAACCTGGAGGGCATGAACACTGAAGCTTTCTTT
CANLEGMNTEAFF
>TRBV5-1|NA|few|TRBJ1-2
TGCGCCAGCAGTCCCCGGGTCGGCTATGGCTACACCTTC
CASSPRVGYGYTF
>TRBV4-1|NA|NA|TRBJ1-4
TGCGCCAGCAGCCAAGAGGTGCTAACTAATGAAAAACTGTTTTTT
CASSQEVLTNEKLFF
>TRBV4-3|NA|few|TRBJ1-1
TGCGCCAGCAGCCAAGAAGGTCGGTACACTGAAGCTTTCTTT
CASSQEGRYTEAFF
>TRBV6-6|NA|NA|TRBJ2-1
TGTGCCAGCCACCAAGGGGGACATGAGCAGTTCTTC
CASHQGGHEQFF
>TRBV4-3|NA|few|TRBJ2-3
TGCGCCAGCAGCCAAGATGTATACGGGGTGCGTGCAGATACGCAGTATTTT
CASSQDVYGVRADTQYF
>TRBV9|NA|NA|TRBJ2-7
TGTGCCAGCAGCGTAGGTCAGACTTACTCCTACGAGCAGTACTTC
CASSVGQTYSYEQYF